The 27 T cell receptor beta chains below come from one sample, sequenced in a study of blood T cells in healthy people across ages. Through a sample-barcoded 5' primer and a J-beta primer mix, a second PCR was run for roughly 7 to 12 cycles. TCRdb re-called the 5' RACE reads with MiXCR, one entry per CDR3 protein. The sample records about 630,000 distinct CDR3 sequences, around 21% being singletons. Sequencing used blood. The receptors originated from a man aged 70-80 years in good health.

The chain uses TRBV20-1 and TRBJ2-7; 9 nucleotides align to TRBD1. In germline, CDR1 is DFQATT, CDR2 SNEGSKA (reference sequence). There are 15 residues in the CDR3. V shed 3 bases, J shed 2 bases, and the junction held 8 bases outside the gene matches. Here the CDR3 reads CSARGTGYGPYEQYF. The CDR3 DNA reads TGCAGTGCTAGGGGGACAGGGTATGGTCCCTACGAGCAGTACTTC.

This clonotype was detected ten times or more. The chain is built from TRBV10-3 and TRBJ2-7; D not certain. The ends were cut back, 5 bases at V and 4 bases at J, with 15 bases in the middle. There are 14 residues in the CDR3. Germline CDR1 is ENHRY and CDR2 is SYGVKD. This CDR3 reads CAISPSAVPYEQYF. CDR3 DNA: TGTGCCATCAGTCCCAGCGCTGTTCCTTACGAGCAGTACTTC.

The genes are TRBV7-9 and TRBJ2-5; D is undetermined. In germline, CDR1 is SEHNR, CDR2 FQNEAQ (reference sequence). The CDR3 length is 14 residues. Trimming shortened V by 1 base and J by 0 bases, and 6 bases separated the two germline ends. The CDR3 DNA reads as TGTGCCAGCAGCTTAGTTGGGTACCAAGAGACCCAGTACTTC. The encoded protein is CASSLVGYQETQYF.

The chain joins TRBV24-1 to TRBJ2-1; D may correspond to TRBD1 or TRBD2 (5 bases each). This CDR3 comprises 15 residues. V shed 3 bases and J shed 4 bases, with 12 bases lying between them. From germline, CDR1 is KGHDR and CDR2 SFDVKD. The CDR3 protein is CATSDSRDPYNEQFF. DNA for the CDR3: TGTGCCACCAGTGATAGCCGGGACCCGTACAATGAGCAGTTCTTC.

V is TRBV6-6 and J is TRBJ2-7; 8 positions match TRBD2. The CDR3 is 16 residues long. The V gene end was trimmed by 10 bases and the J gene end by 0 bases; junction bases not matched to a gene: 14. Per germline, CDR1 MNHNY and CDR2 SVGAGI (reference sequence). CDR3 protein: CATSWGGRTTSYEQYF. The CDR3 DNA follows: TGTGCCACGTCCTGGGGCGGGAGGACCACCTCCTACGAGCAGTACTTC.

The sample holds many counts of this clonotype. The chain joins TRBV3-1 to TRBJ2-4; 7 bases agree with TRBD1. Germline CDR1 and CDR2: LGHDT and YNNKEL (reference sequence). The V gene end was trimmed by 0 bases and the J gene end by 9 bases; junction bases not matched to a gene: 11. CDR3 size: 16 residues. The CDR3 region is CASSQDFQGGVGIQYF. The DNA of the CDR3 is TGTGCCAGCAGCCAAGATTTTCAAGGGGGCGTAGGCATTCAGTACTTC. Using reference TRBV3-1 and TRBJ2-4 for the parts outside the CDR3, the full variable domain is DTAVSQTPKYLVTQMGNDKSIKCEQNLGHDTMYWYKQDSKKFLKIMFSYNNKELIINETVPNRFSPKSPDKAHLNLHINSLELGDSAVYFCASSQDFQGGVGIQYFGAGTRLSVL.

A few counts support this clonotype. The rearrangement links TRBV6-5 to TRBJ2-2; D possibly matches TRBD1 or TRBD2 (5 bases each). This CDR3 comprises 13 residues. Germline V lookup: CDR1 MNHEY, CDR2 SVGAGI. Between the trimmed V and J ends, which lost 10 bases and 6 bases, there was a span of 15 bases. The CDR3 region has the DNA TGTGCCACAGGGACCGGTGGGGCCGGGGAGCTGTTTTTT. Translation: CATGTGGAGELFF.

This clonotype was counted between two and nine times. The rearrangement links TRBV3-1 to TRBJ2-4; TRBD2 agrees at 7 bases. The CDR3 has 13 residues. In germline, CDR1 is LGHDT, CDR2 YNNKEL (reference sequence). V shed 6 bases and J 8 bases; nucleotides not matched to a gene: 7. CDR3 DNA: TGTGCCAGCAGTCGGGGGGTCAGGGACATTCAGTACTTC. Translated: CASSRGVRDIQYF.

This clonotype was picked up a small number of times. The chain uses TRBV29-1 and TRBJ1-2, with D perhaps TRBD1 (5 bases). Trimming took 3 bases from V and 6 from J, leaving 11 bases between them. This CDR3 spans 12 amino acids. Germline lookup yields CDR1 SQVTM and CDR2 ANQGSEA. CDR3 sequence (DNA): TGCAGCGTTGAGGCTCAGGGTGATGGCTACACCTTC. Translation: CSVEAQGDGYTF. Filled out from reference TRBV29-1 and TRBJ1-2, the complete variable domain reads SAVISQKPSRDICQRGTSLTIQCQVDSQVTMMFWYRQQPGQSLTLIATANQGSEATYESGFVIDKFPISRPNLTFSTLTVSNMSPEDSSIYLCSVEAQGDGYTFGSGTRLTVV.

The chain combines TRBV21-1 with TRBJ1-5; the table's D call TRBD1 went unverified against the DNA. TRBV21-1 is labeled a pseudogene. The CDR3 totals 18 residues. CDR3 residues: CASSKVGGDDNPDQPQHF. In nucleotides, the CDR3 is TGTGCCAGCAGCAAAGTAGGAGGAGACGATAACCCTGATCAGCCCCAGCATTTT.

This clonotype showed up just a few times. V gene TRBV20-1 combines with J gene TRBJ2-7; TRBD2 is a possible D gene (6 bases). Trimming left V 5 bases short and J 3 bases short, with 14 bases between. This CDR3 is 13 amino acids long. The germline V gene has CDR1 DFQATT and CDR2 SNEGSKA (reference sequence). CDR3 protein: CSAPGVGNYEQYF. CDR3 DNA sequence: TGCAGTGCTCCGGGAGTGGGCAACTACGAGCAGTACTTC.

The sample holds many counts of this clonotype. The CDR3 DNA is TGCGCCAGCAGCTTAACGGGGGCAACTAATGAAAAACTGTTTTTT. Its protein is CASSLTGATNEKLFF. This chain links TRBV5-1 with TRBJ1-4; D may be TRBD1 (5 bases). Germline lookup yields CDR1 SGHRS and CDR2 YFSETQ. Trimming removed 2 bases from V and 0 bases from J, with 8 bases in between. There are 15 residues in the CDR3. The complete variable domain, with remaining parts taken from reference TRBV5-1 and TRBJ1-4, reads KAGVTQTPRYLIKTRGQQVTLSCSPISGHRSVSWYQQTPGQGLQFLFEYFSETQRNKGNFPGRFSGRQFSNSRSEMNVSTLELGDSALYLCASSLTGATNEKLFFGSGTQLSVL.

This clonotype has a handful of counts. The chain recombines TRBV12-3 or TRBV12-4 with TRBJ2-7, with 12 bases fitting TRBD2. V dropped 6 bases and J dropped 5; count of bases not matched to a gene: 5. This CDR3 region has 14 residues. The CDR3 reads CASRRTSGNHEQYF. The CDR3, as DNA: TGTGCCAGCAGAAGGACTAGCGGGAACCACGAGCAGTACTTC.

This clonotype has ten or more counts. The chain employs TRBV7-2 and TRBJ2-5, with 7 bases identical to TRBD2. The CDR3 sequence is 15 residues long. V was pared by 5 bases and J by 2 bases, with 8 bases of the junction left unmatched. CDR1 is SGHTA, CDR2 FQGNSA, per germline. CDR3 nucleotides: TGTGCCAGCAGCCCCGGGGGGAAACTACAAGAGACCCAGTACTTC. Translated, it gives CASSPGGKLQETQYF.

CDR3 nucleotide sequence: TGTGCCAGCAGCTCCAAGAGGGACACTGAAGCTTTCTTT. Protein sequence: CASSSKRDTEAFF. V usage is TRBV7-3 and J usage is TRBJ1-1, with D unclear. CDR1 and CDR2 (germline): SGHTA, FQGTGA. The CDR3 loop spans 13 amino acids. Trimming removed 4 bases from V and 3 bases from J, with 9 bases in between.

This clonotype was observed a few times. J is TRBJ1-6 and V is TRBV11-2, with D unclear. The CDR3 spans 13 residues. Germline V gene data show CDR1 as SGHAT and CDR2 as FQNNGV. The V end was cut by 0 bases, the J end by 10 bases, with 7 bases between. In DNA form, the CDR3 reads TGTGCCAGCAGCTTAGATCCGGGGTCACCCCTCCACTTT. This codes for CASSLDPGSPLHF.

The chain is built from TRBV15 and TRBJ2-1, with D unclear. The CDR3 runs to 12 residues. The germline CDR1 and CDR2 sequences are LNHNV and YYDKDF (reference sequence). V gave up 0 bases and J gave up 9 bases, with 6 bases separating them. CDR3 DNA sequence: TGTGCCACCAGCAGAGATACGAGTGAGCAGTTCTTC. This encodes CATSRDTSEQFF.

Details on this clonotype: Because the CDR3's place on the DNA is in doubt, the DNA is left out and the CDR3 is given as listed by TCRdb. This chain uses TRBV20-1 with TRBJ1-2; the DNA was not used to check the table's D call, TRBD1. The CDR3 is 14 residues long, counting both termini. The germline V gene encodes CDR1 DFQATT and CDR2 SNEGSKA (reference sequence). CDR3 residues: CSATLTGGDYGCTF.

The sample holds a few counts of this clonotype. The chain carries TRBV6-1 and TRBJ2-5, with 7 bases that match TRBD1. CDR1 and CDR2 from the germline V gene are MNHNS and SASEGT. V dropped 8 bases and J dropped 1; count of bases not matched to a gene: 4. There are 13 residues in the CDR3. The CDR3 DNA is TGTGCCAGCGCCGGGACAGTCCAAGAGACCCAGTACTTC. This encodes CASAGTVQETQYF.

The CDR3 spells CASSRPRDSSGANVLTF. The DNA for the CDR3 is TGTGCCAGCAGCCGACCCAGAGACAGCTCTGGGGCCAACGTCCTGACTTTC. V is TRBV3-1 and J is TRBJ2-6, with D perhaps TRBD1 (5 bases). With 4 bases removed from V and 0 bases from J, the gap between germline ends came to 13 bases. CDR3 length: 17 amino acids. From germline, CDR1 is LGHDT and CDR2 YNNKEL (reference sequence).

The rearrangement uses TRBV20-1 and TRBJ2-5; 10 nucleotides agree with TRBD2. The assigned J gene may be wrong: the sequence end matches TRBJ2-7 better. The CDR3 has 13 amino acids. Germline CDR1 and CDR2: DFQATT and SNEGSKA (reference sequence). The CDR3 protein is CSAPRTSGYEQYF. The CDR3 coding sequence is TGCAGTGCTCCCCGGACTAGCGGCTACGAGCAGTACTTC.

In this sample, this clonotype turned up a few times. The CDR3 is CASSSRTSGIDEQFF. Here the CDR3 DNA reads TGTGCCAGCAGTTCTAGGACTAGCGGGATAGATGAGCAGTTCTTC. This sequence joins TRBV27 and TRBJ2-5, with 12 bases aligning to TRBD2. The DNA end lines up better with TRBJ2-1; the J call may be wrong. Germline CDR1 reads MNHEY; CDR2 reads SMNVEV (reference sequence). The CDR3 is 15 residues long.

The chain combines TRBV29-1 with TRBJ2-5, with 9 bases that match TRBD1. Germline V gene sequence: CDR1 SQVTM, CDR2 ANQGSEA. This CDR3 contains 12 residues. J gave up 12 bases and V 5 bases, and 10 bases lay outside the gene matches. In DNA form, the CDR3 reads TGCAGCGTTCGCCAGGGACAGGGATTTGAGTACTTC. Translating it yields CSVRQGQGFEYF.

The chain couples TRBV20-1 to TRBJ2-3, with D uncertain. There are 14 residues in the CDR3. The germline V gene encodes CDR1 DFQATT and CDR2 SNEGSKA (reference sequence). V was clipped by 8 bases and J by 1 base, with 16 bases between them. The CDR3 nucleotides are TGCAGTCAGTTCGAAGTAAAAGGCACAGATACGCAGTATTTT. It codes for CSQFEVKGTDTQYF.

This chain links TRBV10-3 with TRBJ2-7; D gene unclear. The CDR3 loop spans 17 amino acids. Germline V gene data show CDR1 as ENHRY and CDR2 as SYGVKD. The V and J ends lost 2 bases and 2 bases respectively, with 19 bases between them. CDR3 amino acids: CAISEGYPAPSPYEQYF. The CDR3 coding sequence is TGTGCCATCAGTGAGGGGTATCCTGCTCCCAGTCCCTACGAGCAGTACTTC.

The chain links TRBV5-6 to TRBJ2-5; D not resolved. Germline CDR1 SGHDT, CDR2 YYEEEE. The CDR3 is made up of 15 amino acids. The V end lost 8 bases, the J end lost 2 bases, and 19 bases lay between the germline ends. CDR3 nucleotide sequence: TGTGCCAGTGGCGCACGGACGGTAGGACAAGAGACCCAGTACTTC. This translates into CASGARTVGQETQYF.

This clonotype was counted only a few times. The chain recombines TRBV4-1 with TRBJ2-5; a weak D match, TRBD2 (5 bases). V gave up 3 bases and J gave up 0 bases, with 14 bases separating them. This CDR3 contains 16 residues. The germline CDR1 and CDR2 sequences are MGHRA and YSYEKL. In nucleotides, the CDR3 is TGCGCCAGCAGCCAGCGGCTAGCTTTGTACCAAGAGACCCAGTACTTC. Translated, it gives CASSQRLALYQETQYF.